The rows below give T cell receptor beta chains drawn from one sample of a study of Graves' ophthalmopathy and Graves' hyperthyroidism. TCRdb fed the multiplex PCR reads into MiXCR, producing one record per CDR3 protein. This table has around 1,200,000 distinct CDR3 sequences, 35% to 45% appearing once. Sequencing used peripheral blood or thyroid tissue (not recorded which). The receptors derive from an adult man with Graves' hyperthyroidism. CDR3s include the opening cysteine and the closing phenylalanine or tryptophan. D genes are given only for firm matches. The size entry is marked missing in some rows and otherwise reads once, few, many or a size class.

size	D	length	V	CDR3
few	-	16	TRBV14	CASSQVGGAVNEKLFF
many	-	12	TRBV11-2	CASSLATTEAFF
-	-	14	TRBV9	CASKRSSSGNTIYF
once	-	17	TRBV9	CASSVVLGLRGATAQYF
-	TRBD1	16	TRBV4-3	CASSQDPTGGNEKLFF
-	-	14	TRBV7-9	CASDPLGGDPEAFF
-	TRBD1	17	TRBV19	CASSIDWTGVMNTEAFF
many	TRBD1	13	TRBV15	CATSITGDTEAFF
-	TRBD1	14	TRBV20-1	CSTPGQRNTGELFF
-	TRBD1	17	TRBV5-5	CASSRTHTGGRDYGYTF
few	-	15	TRBV10-3	CAISEVAGRYYEQYF
-	-	14	TRBV25-1	CASSLRGFLYGYTF
-	-	13	TRBV19	CASSILPTYEQYF
few	-	14	TRBV9	CASSRRGFNTEAFF
many	-	13	TRBV6-1	CASSAGILYGYTF
few	-	15	TRBV4-3	CASSQDRGWGGELFF
-	TRBD1	15	TRBV12-3/TRBV12-4	CASSLSGTASYEQYF
many	-	15	TRBV29-1	CSVDRDTGLNTEAFF
-	-	15	TRBV20-1	CSANSGPRNQHEQYF
-	-	17	TRBV5-1	CASSPRDTATNTGELFF